These 17 T cell receptor beta chains share one sample of origin, sequenced in a study of T-cell reconstitution after alpha-beta-depleted transplantation in children. This sample's TCRbeta library carried unique molecular identifier barcodes. TCRdb passed the PCR reads through MiXCR, listing each CDR3 protein once. The sample includes 700,000 to 850,000 distinct CDR3 sequences, about 15% of them seen just once. The sequenced sample was PBMCs, mostly from graft donor cells, obtained 360 days after TCRalphabeta/CD19-depleted stem cell transplant. All receptors come from a male patient between 10 and 17 years old who had a stem cell transplant for acute lymphoblastic leukemia, so the T cells may come from the graft donor.

The chain couples TRBV19 to TRBJ2-5; TRBD2 agrees at 14 bases. Trimming at V came to 9 bases and at J to 7 bases, leaving 13 bases not matched to a gene. Per germline, CDR1 LNHDA and CDR2 SQIVND (reference sequence). The CDR3 loop spans 16 amino acids. The CDR3 spells CASEGFSTSGRGTQYF. CDR3 bases: TGTGCCAGCGAAGGCTTCTCGACTAGCGGGAGGGGGACCCAGTACTTC. Full variable domain (rest looked up from reference TRBV19 and TRBJ2-5): DGGITQSPKYLFRKEGQNVTLSCEQNLNHDAMYWYRQDPGQGLRLIYYSQIVNDFQKGDIAEGYSVSREKKESFPLTVTSAQKNPTAFYLCASEGFSTSGRGTQYFGPGTRLLVL.

This clonotype was counted a few times. The genes are TRBV12-3 or TRBV12-4 and TRBJ1-6; D is possibly TRBD1 (6 bases). CDR3 length: 14 residues. V was shortened by 6 bases and J by 9 bases, with 15 bases between the two germline ends. The CDR3 reads CASSPRGAGSPLHF. The CDR3 DNA is TGTGCCAGCAGCCCAAGGGGGGCCGGTTCACCCCTCCACTTT.

This clonotype was found a few times. The chain is built from TRBV20-1 and TRBJ2-2, with TRBD2 identical over 8 bases. Trimming cost V 5 bases and J 3 bases; bases outside gene matches: 11. Germline V lookup: CDR1 DFQATT, CDR2 SNEGSKA (reference sequence). The CDR3 consists of 16 residues. For the CDR3, the DNA is TGCAGTGCTCCCGGAGCTAGCGGGTTCGACACCGGGGAGCTGTTTTTT. Its protein is CSAPGASGFDTGELFF.

This clonotype was counted a few times. The rearrangement links TRBV27 to TRBJ1-1; the D is unclear. This CDR3 has 13 residues. The germline V gene has CDR1 MNHEY and CDR2 SMNVEV (reference sequence). The V gene lost 5 bases and the J gene lost 1 base, with 8 bases spanning the gap. CDR3 nucleotide sequence: TGTGCCAGCAGTAACCTACAGAACACTGAAGCTTTCTTT. Protein sequence: CASSNLQNTEAFF.

This clonotype was recorded many times. The chain is built from TRBV7-3 and TRBJ2-2; D gene uncertain. From germline, CDR1 is SGHTA and CDR2 FQGTGA. Trimming stripped 5 bases from V and 4 bases from J, with 11 bases between. This CDR3 is built from 14 residues. CDR3: CASSPDWITGELFF. The CDR3, as DNA: TGTGCCAGCAGCCCCGACTGGATCACCGGGGAGCTGTTTTTT.

The V gene is TRBV4-2, the J gene TRBJ2-7, with 8 nucleotides matching TRBD2. Germline values: CDR1 LGHNA, CDR2 YNFKEQ. V dropped 1 base and J dropped 3; count of bases not matched to a gene: 2. This CDR3 region has 14 residues. CDR3 in DNA: TGTGCCAGCAGCCAAGTACTAGCGGACTACGAGCAGTACTTC. This sequence encodes CASSQVLADYEQYF.

The chain carries TRBV12-3 or TRBV12-4 and TRBJ2-2, with 8 nucleotides matching TRBD2. The junction had 11 bases not matched to a gene; V was cut back by 5 bases and J by 0 bases. The CDR3 consists of 18 residues. The DNA for the CDR3 is TGTGCCAGCAGTCGGCCGGGACTAGAGGGGTCGAACACCGGGGAGCTGTTTTTT. Its protein product is CASSRPGLEGSNTGELFF.

This rearrangement joins TRBV7-8 to TRBJ1-5; D is undetermined. The germline V gene encodes CDR1 SGHVS and CDR2 FQNEAQ. Trimming stripped 1 base from V and 2 bases from J, with 12 bases between. The CDR3 consists of 16 residues. This chain's CDR3 is CASSLERGLGNQPQHF. The CDR3 bases are TGTGCCAGCAGCTTAGAGAGAGGCTTGGGCAATCAGCCCCAGCATTTT. The variable domain in full, with the rest retrieved from reference TRBV7-8 and TRBJ1-5, is GAGVSQSPRYKVAKRGQDVALRCDPISGHVSLFWYQQALGQGPEFLTYFQNEAQLDKSGLPSDRFFAERPEGSVSTLKIQRTQQEDSAVYLCASSLERGLGNQPQHFGDGTRLSIL.

The J gene is TRBJ2-2, the V gene TRBV19; TRBD2 aligns across 10 bases. The CDR3 is 15 amino acids. In germline, CDR1 is LNHDA, CDR2 SQIVND (reference sequence). The V gene end was trimmed by 9 bases and the J gene end by 4 bases; junction bases not matched to a gene: 8. The CDR3 sequence is CARRQREGRTGELFF. Written as DNA, the CDR3 is TGTGCCAGGCGGCAGCGGGAGGGCCGCACCGGGGAGCTGTTTTTT.

This clonotype has a handful of counts. V usage is TRBV29-1 and J usage is TRBJ2-1; TRBD1 matches at 7 bases. V dropped 6 bases and J dropped 3; count of bases not matched to a gene: 8. The CDR3 runs to 14 residues. Per germline, CDR1 SQVTM and CDR2 ANQGSEA. In DNA, the CDR3 is TGCAGCGTGGTGGGGGACAGTGACTACAATGAGCAGTTCTTC. This encodes CSVVGDSDYNEQFF.

The J gene is TRBJ2-1, the V gene TRBV20-1; D remains unclear. CDR3 length: 14 amino acids. Germline V lookup: CDR1 DFQATT, CDR2 SNEGSKA (reference sequence). Trimming left V 1 base short and J 0 bases short, with 7 bases between. The CDR3 region is CSARVAFSYNEQFF. The CDR3 bases are TGCAGTGCTAGAGTCGCATTCTCCTACAATGAGCAGTTCTTC.

V usage is TRBV7-6 and J usage is TRBJ2-7; no clear D gene. With 5 bases removed from V and 2 bases from J, the gap between germline ends came to 10 bases. The CDR3 is 13 amino acids. Germline assignment: CDR1 SGHVS and CDR2 FNYEAQ. The CDR3: CASSPQSPYEQYF. The CDR3 region has the DNA TGTGCCAGCAGCCCCCAGAGTCCCTACGAGCAGTACTTC.

The V gene is TRBV4-2, the J gene TRBJ2-7; 9 bases agree with TRBD1. Germline V gives CDR1 LGHNA, CDR2 YNFKEQ. This CDR3 is built from 15 residues. V dropped 4 bases and J dropped 3; count of bases not matched to a gene: 7. The CDR3 nucleotides are TGTGCCAGCAGCCTCCGGACAGGGGTCGTCTACGAGCAGTACTTC. This encodes CASSLRTGVVYEQYF.

The chain uses TRBV11-2 and TRBJ2-1; the D gene is possibly TRBD2 (5 bases). The CDR3 has 15 amino acids. Germline values: CDR1 SGHAT, CDR2 FQNNGV. V was shortened by 5 bases and J by 6 bases, with 17 bases between the two germline ends. The CDR3 nucleotides are TGTGCCAGCAGCCTCGGACTCCCTTCATTCAATGAGCAGTTCTTC. Translating gives CASSLGLPSFNEQFF.

This clonotype was detected a few times. The rearrangement links TRBV10-3 to TRBJ2-7; TRBD1 aligns across 9 bases. The junction had 4 bases not matched to a gene; V was cut back by 8 bases and J by 5 bases. Germline V lookup: CDR1 ENHRY, CDR2 SYGVKD. The length of the CDR3 is 12 residues. The CDR3 spells CAIGTGSHEQYF. CDR3 DNA sequence: TGTGCCATCGGGACAGGGTCGCACGAGCAGTACTTC.

This chain joins TRBV20-1 and TRBJ1-5; D unresolved. The CDR3 length is 13 residues. Germline V CDR1 and CDR2: DFQATT, SNEGSKA (reference sequence). Deletions cut 4 bases from V and 3 bases from J, with 10 bases between. The CDR3 loop reads CSATTSNNQPQHF. The CDR3, as DNA: TGCAGTGCTACCACAAGTAACAATCAGCCCCAGCATTTT.

V usage is TRBV5-1 and J usage is TRBJ1-6; D is unresolved. The CDR3 totals 12 residues. Germline CDR1 and CDR2: SGHRS and YFSETQ. V was clipped by 4 bases and J by 11 bases, with 10 bases between them. CDR3 region: CASSVPGAPLHF. CDR3 bases: TGCGCCAGCAGCGTCCCCGGCGCACCCCTCCACTTT.